This T cell receptor beta chain stems from a study of beta chain features in type 1 diabetes. Averaging about 120 mL, one heparinised blood draw was given by each donor. Cell sorting via CD45RO/CCR7/CD25/CD127/CD95/CD27 was performed to obtain CD4+ naive, central memory, regulatory and stem cell-like memory cells. Study-level findings and limits: Sequencing the cDNA could make cells with high TCR expression show up more than they should.

Expressed TCRB transcripts were sequenced, since all the RNA that had been isolated was reverse transcribed. The repertoire was sequenced with immunoSEQ multiplex PCR; TCRdb's copy has only in-frame clones and lacks some. The data hold about 240,000 clones, with 27% observed a single time. This clone was observed many times. Its antigen is undetermined. The CDR3 contains 15 residues. Looked up from germline, CDR1 is LGHNA and CDR2 is YSLEER. The V and J ends lost 2 bases and 0 bases respectively, with 8 bases between them. The chain combines TRBV4-3 with TRBJ2-4; unclear D gene. This TCR derives from a young man in good health. The sequencing sample was made of central memory CD4+ T cells from blood. CDR3 nucleotides: TGCGCCAGCAGCCAAAACACAGTAGCCAAAAACATTCAGTACTTC. Encoded protein: CASSQNTVAKNIQYF.